This T cell receptor (beta chain) was sequenced in a study of blood T cell repertoires in COVID-19. Study-level background: Sources were T cells, B-cell-depleted T cells, or PBMCs; the material itself was cDNA or gDNA.

This CDR3 has 17 residues. In germline, CDR1 is SGHDN, CDR2 FVKESK. V was clipped by 0 bases and J by 6 bases; unmatched bases: 5. Assay: immunoSEQ multiplex PCR; the TCRdb copy retains only in-frame clones and omits some. The table lists about 140,000 clones, 80% to 90% of them singletons. This TCR derives from a woman aged 50 to 60 with acute or convalescent COVID-19. Material for sequencing was peripheral blood. The chain joins TRBV14 to TRBJ1-6; 10 bases fit TRBD1. Here the CDR3 reads CASSQEWGTGVNSPLHF. The CDR3 DNA is TGTGCCAGCAGCCAAGAATGGGGGACAGGGGTTAATTCACCCCTCCACTTT.